What follows are 14 T cell receptor beta chains derived from one specimen sequenced in a study of blood T cell repertoires in COVID-19. Method: immunoSEQ multiplex PCR; TCRdb's copy keeps in-frame clones and lacks some. The table shows about 120,000 clones, with roughly 80% occurring only once. The sequenced sample was peripheral blood. The receptors stem from a man aged 45-65 years with acute or convalescent COVID-19.

The chain is built from TRBV28 and TRBJ1-5; D remains unclear. The CDR3 has 16 amino acids. Trimming left V 1 base short and J 4 bases short, with 14 bases between. CDR1 MDHEN and CDR2 SYDVKM come from the germline V gene. Here the CDR3 reads CASSLYPFDGNQPQHF. The CDR3, as DNA: TGTGCCAGCAGTTTATATCCCTTCGACGGGAATCAGCCCCAGCATTTT.

J is TRBJ2-2 and V is TRBV5-4; 8 bases line up with TRBD1. CDR3 size: 15 residues. Germline V gives CDR1 SGHNT, CDR2 YYREEE (reference sequence). With V trimmed by 0 bases and J by 3 bases, 1 base remained unmatched. DNA for the CDR3: TGTGCCAGCAGCTTGGCGGACAGGGACACCGGGGAGCTGTTTTTT. As protein: CASSLADRDTGELFF.

This chain uses TRBV3-1 (or the pseudogene TRBV3-2) with TRBJ1-4; D is possibly TRBD1 (5 bases). Germline lookup yields CDR1 LGHDT and CDR2 YNNKEL (reference sequence). V was pared by 9 bases and J by 4 bases, with 15 bases between. The CDR3 totals 14 residues. Here the CDR3 DNA reads TGTGCCAGTTCACTAAGGGGAGGTAATGAAAAACTGTTTTTT. This gives the protein CASSLRGGNEKLFF.

In its sample, this clone was seen once. The rearrangement uses TRBV5-1 and TRBJ2-7; 11 positions match TRBD1. There are 16 residues in the CDR3. V shed 0 bases, J shed 6 bases, and the junction held 8 bases outside the gene matches. CDR1 SGHRS and CDR2 YFSETQ come from the germline V gene. Here the CDR3 reads CASSLGPGQGGSEQYF. CDR3 DNA sequence: TGCGCCAGCAGCTTGGGGCCGGGACAGGGGGGAAGCGAGCAGTACTTC.

The V gene is TRBV5-1, the J gene TRBJ2-2, with D possibly being TRBD1 (7 bases). This CDR3 spans 15 amino acids. Germline-derived CDR1 and CDR2 are SGHRS and YFSETQ. With 1 base removed from V and 5 bases from J, the gap between germline ends came to 12 bases. The chain's CDR3 is CASSLPGGNTGELFF. CDR3 in DNA: TGCGCCAGCAGCTTGCCAGGGGGGAATACCGGGGAGCTGTTTTTT.

V is TRBV7-8 and J is TRBJ2-7; TRBD2 might be the D (5 bases). Germline V gene lookup returns CDR1 SGHVS and CDR2 FQNEAQ. Trimming pared 2 bases from V and 6 bases from J, leaving 17 bases between. This CDR3 has 15 amino acids. CDR3 in amino acids: CASSLSEALGSEQYF. CDR3 in DNA: TGTGCCAGCAGCTTATCGGAGGCCCTTGGGAGCGAGCAGTACTTC.

J is TRBJ2-5 and V is TRBV29-1, with unresolved D. V was shortened by 0 bases and J by 7 bases, with 18 bases between the two germline ends. The CDR3 consists of 15 residues. CDR1 SQVTM and CDR2 ANQGSEA come from the germline V gene. CDR3 residues: CSVEDLDSHGVTQYF. DNA of the CDR3: TGCAGCGTTGAAGACCTTGACTCACACGGCGTGACCCAGTACTTC. Full variable domain (remainder filled in from reference TRBV29-1 and TRBJ2-5): SAVISQKPSRDICQRGTSLTIQCQVDSQVTMMFWYRQQPGQSLTLIATANQGSEATYESGFVIDKFPISRPNLTFSTLTVSNMSPEDSSIYLCSVEDLDSHGVTQYFGPGTRLLVL.

The chain couples TRBV3-1 (or the pseudogene TRBV3-2) to TRBJ2-4; a possible D gene is TRBD1 (5 bases). With 4 bases removed from V and 3 bases from J, the gap between germline ends came to 16 bases. The CDR3 consists of 16 residues. Germline V gene lookup returns CDR1 LGHDT and CDR2 YNNKEL (reference sequence). The CDR3 DNA follows: TGTGCCAGCAGCCTTCGACCGGACAAGGGCAAAAACATTCAGTACTTC. Translation: CASSLRPDKGKNIQYF.

V usage is TRBV5-1 and J usage is TRBJ1-1; D perhaps matches TRBD1 (5 bases). Germline V CDR1 and CDR2: SGHRS, YFSETQ. CDR3 size: 13 residues. V was trimmed by 7 bases and J by 2 bases, leaving 12 bases between them. CDR3 sequence: CASAKGANTEAFF. For the CDR3, the DNA is TGCGCCAGCGCAAAAGGGGCCAACACTGAAGCTTTCTTT. Full variable domain (rest looked up from reference TRBV5-1 and TRBJ1-1): KAGVTQTPRYLIKTRGQQVTLSCSPISGHRSVSWYQQTPGQGLQFLFEYFSETQRNKGNFPGRFSGRQFSNSRSEMNVSTLELGDSALYLCASAKGANTEAFFGQGTRLTVV.

The V gene is TRBV19, the J gene TRBJ1-5; 7 nucleotides agree with TRBD1. V shed 6 bases and J 7 bases; nucleotides not matched to a gene: 12. This CDR3 comprises 15 residues. Germline CDR1 reads LNHDA; CDR2 reads SQIVND (reference sequence). The CDR3 spells CASRKIRGTGQPQHF. The CDR3 DNA reads as TGTGCCAGTAGGAAAATCAGGGGGACGGGACAGCCCCAGCATTTT.

The count of this clone is one. The rearrangement joins TRBV10-3 to TRBJ1-6; D remains unclear. Looked up from germline, CDR1 is ENHRY and CDR2 is SYGVKD. This CDR3 region has 16 residues. Between the trimmed V and J ends, which lost 3 bases and 0 bases, there was a span of 9 bases. As DNA, the CDR3 is TGTGCCATCAGTGAAACAGATCTCTCCTATAATTCACCCCTCCACTTT. Translated: CAISETDLSYNSPLHF.

This clone was seen more than once but under ten times. The chain carries TRBV5-6 and TRBJ1-5; TRBD1 aligns across 9 bases. CDR3 size: 15 residues. Per the germline V gene, CDR1 is SGHDT and CDR2 is YYEEEE. Losses at the gene ends were 1 base for V and 4 bases for J; bases not matched to a gene: 3. CDR3 in amino acids: CASSLWDRENQPQHF. DNA of the CDR3: TGTGCCAGCAGCTTGTGGGACAGGGAGAATCAGCCCCAGCATTTT.

The gene calls are TRBV7-3 and TRBJ1-3; D might be TRBD1 (6 bases). Trimming took 0 bases from V and 3 from J, leaving 9 bases between them. The CDR3 length is 15 residues. Germline V CDR1 and CDR2: SGHTA, FQGTGA. The CDR3: CASSLTGGDGNTIYF. CDR3 in DNA: TGTGCCAGCAGCTTAACAGGGGGGGATGGAAACACCATATATTTT.

The chain recombines TRBV28 with TRBJ1-2; the D is unclear. V lost 1 base and J lost 4, with 10 bases in between. The germline CDR1 and CDR2 sequences are MDHEN and SYDVKM. This CDR3 is 14 amino acids long. This CDR3 is CASSLYSPAYGYTF. In DNA form, the CDR3 reads TGTGCCAGCAGTTTATATAGCCCTGCCTATGGCTACACCTTC.